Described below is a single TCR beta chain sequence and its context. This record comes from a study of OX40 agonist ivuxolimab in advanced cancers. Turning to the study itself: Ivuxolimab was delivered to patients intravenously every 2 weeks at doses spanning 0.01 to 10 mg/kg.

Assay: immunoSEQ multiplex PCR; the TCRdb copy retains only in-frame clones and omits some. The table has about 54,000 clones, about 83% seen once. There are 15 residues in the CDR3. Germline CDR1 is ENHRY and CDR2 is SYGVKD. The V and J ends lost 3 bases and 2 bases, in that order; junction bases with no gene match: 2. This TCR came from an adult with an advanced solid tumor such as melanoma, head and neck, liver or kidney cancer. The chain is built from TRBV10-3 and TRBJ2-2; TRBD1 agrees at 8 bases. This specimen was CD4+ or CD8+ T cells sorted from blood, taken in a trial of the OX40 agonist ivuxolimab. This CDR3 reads CAISESGGNTGELFF. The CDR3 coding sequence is TGTGCCATCAGTGAATCAGGGGGCAACACCGGGGAGCTGTTTTTT.